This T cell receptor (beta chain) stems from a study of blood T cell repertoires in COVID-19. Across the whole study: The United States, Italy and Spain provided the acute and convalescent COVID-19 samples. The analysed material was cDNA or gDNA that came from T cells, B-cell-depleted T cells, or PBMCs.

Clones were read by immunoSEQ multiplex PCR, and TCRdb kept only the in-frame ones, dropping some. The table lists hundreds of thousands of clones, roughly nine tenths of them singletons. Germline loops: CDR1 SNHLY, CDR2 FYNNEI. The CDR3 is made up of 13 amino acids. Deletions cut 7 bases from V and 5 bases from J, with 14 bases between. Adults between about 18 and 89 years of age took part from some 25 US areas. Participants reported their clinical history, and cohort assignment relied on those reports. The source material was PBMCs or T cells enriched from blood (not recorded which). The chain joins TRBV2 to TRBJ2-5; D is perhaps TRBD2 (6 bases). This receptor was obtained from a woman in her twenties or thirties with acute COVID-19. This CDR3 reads CASKAGLGETQYF. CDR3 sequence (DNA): TGTGCCAGCAAGGCGGGGCTTGGGGAGACCCAGTACTTC.